Following are 4 T cell receptor beta chains from one sample sequenced in a study of shared clonotypes between healthy human individuals. The data were produced by immunoSEQ multiplex PCR, yet TCRdb's version contains in-frame clones alone and is incomplete. The sample holds 800,000 to 1,200,000 clones, around 82% seen once. Material for sequencing was memory CD4+ T cells from PBMCs. This sample's subset: CD45RA-negative fraction. These receptors were obtained from a young man in good health. Some clones in this sample may be carry-over from other donors' samples.

Only a few counts were recorded for this clone. In DNA form, the CDR3 reads TGTGCCATCGGGGGAGAGGGGGCAGATACGCAGTATTTT. It is translated as CAIGGEGADTQYF. The chain couples TRBV10-3 to TRBJ2-3, with TRBD1 as a possible D gene (6 bases). The CDR3 covers 13 residues. V was trimmed by 8 bases and J by 4 bases, leaving 13 bases between them. Germline lookup yields CDR1 ENHRY and CDR2 SYGVKD.

Only one count was recorded for this clone. The chain joins TRBV7-6 to TRBJ2-5; 7 bases line up with TRBD1. After removal of 5 bases from V and 2 bases from J, the junction contained 5 bases not matched to a gene. The CDR3 is made up of 14 amino acids. The germline V gene encodes CDR1 SGHVS and CDR2 FNYEAQ. The CDR3, as DNA: TGTGCCAGCAGCCCGGGACAGACTCAAGAGACCCAGTACTTC. Protein product: CASSPGQTQETQYF.

The V and J genes are TRBV30 and TRBJ1-2; 7 bases are shared with TRBD1. The CDR3 contains 11 residues. Germline loops: CDR1 GTSNPN, CDR2 SVGIG (reference sequence). The V segment lost 3 bases and the J segment 7 bases; nucleotides outside the gene matches: 2. The CDR3 reads CAWRDRVGYTF. The CDR3 DNA follows: TGTGCCTGGAGAGACAGGGTTGGCTACACCTTC. The full variable domain, in which reference TRBV30 and TRBJ1-2 provide the parts outside the CDR3, is SQTIHQWPATLVQPVGSPLSLECTVEGTSNPNLYWYRQAAGRGLQLLFYSVGIGQISSEVPQNLSASRPQDRQFILSSKKLLLSDSGFYLCAWRDRVGYTFGSGTRLTVV.

The chain is built from TRBV6-1 and TRBJ2-5; 12 positions match TRBD2. Germline V gives CDR1 MNHNS, CDR2 SASEGT. J gave up 2 bases and V 7 bases, and 5 bases lay outside the gene matches. This CDR3 has 15 residues. The DNA of the CDR3 is TGTGCCAGCATTATCGGACTAGCGGGACAAGAGACCCAGTACTTC. Protein: CASIIGLAGQETQYF.